A single sample is the source of the 25 T cell receptor beta chains below, sequenced in a study of regulatory T cells in long-lasting Graves disease. Arm-PCR of CDR3 regions and iRepertoire HTBI primers were used to build TCR beta libraries. TCRdb passed the multiplex PCR reads through MiXCR, listing each CDR3 protein once. Of about 530,000 distinct CDR3 sequences in the sample, about 15% were seen once. This sample's time point: newly diagnosed GD, antithyroid drugs for less than 3 months. PBMC RNA served as the TCR library source. A further study also used this sample, focusing on T cells in Graves' hyperthyroidism and ophthalmopathy.

This sample comprised peripheral blood mononuclear cells (PBMCs), obtained at new diagnosis, from a patient treated with antithyroid drugs. These receptors all stem from a woman aged 35-60 years with Graves disease.

The chain combines TRBV6-1 with TRBJ1-5; 8 bases match TRBD1. Losses at the gene ends were 6 bases for V and 0 bases for J; bases not matched to a gene: 7. Germline V gives CDR1 MNHNS, CDR2 SASEGT. The CDR3 is 16 amino acids. This CDR3 is CASSTGGGSSNQPQHF. For the CDR3, the DNA is TGTGCCAGCAGCACAGGGGGTGGCAGTAGCAATCAGCCCCAGCATTTT.

This clonotype was counted at least ten times. The CDR3 bases are TGTGCCAGCAGTTACTCAACTAGCGGGGGCACAGATACGCAGTATTTT. Amino acids: CASSYSTSGGTDTQYF. This chain links TRBV6-5 with TRBJ2-3, with TRBD2 matching 10 bases. The ends lost 0 bases at V and 1 base at J; junction bases unmatched: 1. Germline values: CDR1 MNHEY, CDR2 SVGAGI. This CDR3 is 16 amino acids long.

A few counts support this clonotype. It may be a read error: a sequence one base away is much more abundant. The chain's CDR3 is CASSQAGNDQFF. CDR3 in DNA: TGTGCCAGCAGCCAAGCCGGCAATGATCAGTTCTTC. V and J are TRBV3-1 and TRBJ2-1; D unclear. The CDR3 spans 12 residues. Germline V gene lookup returns CDR1 LGHDT and CDR2 YNNKEL (reference sequence).

This clonotype was observed at least ten times. The CDR3 reads CAISESRGGGNQPQHF. Here the CDR3 DNA reads TGTGCCATCAGTGAGTCGAGAGGGGGCGGGAATCAGCCCCAGCATTTT. The chain has TRBV10-3 and TRBJ1-5; 7 bases fit TRBD1. CDR1 and CDR2 from the germline V gene are ENHRY and SYGVKD. CDR3 length: 16 residues. Germline trimming cut 0 bases from V and 4 bases from J; bases unmatched to any gene: 6.

Notes on this clonotype: This could be a read error, since a much larger clone is one nucleotide away. The J gene is TRBJ1-1, the V gene TRBV29-1; maybe TRBD1 (5 bases). The CDR3 covers 14 residues. Deletions cut 7 bases from V and 4 bases from J, with 19 bases between. Germline assignment: CDR1 SQVTM and CDR2 ANQGSEA. CDR3 nucleotides: TGCAGCGCTGTAGGGGCAGGAGTATTCACTGAAGCTTTCTTT. Protein: CSAVGAGVFTEAFF.

This clonotype was seen at least ten times. Its ends do not fully match the called genes, so a read error is possible. V is TRBV5-1 and J is TRBJ2-2, with D possibly being TRBD1 (5 bases). CDR3 length equals 15 residues. The V gene's germline CDR1 is SGHRS and CDR2 YFSETQ. CDR3 nucleotides: TGTGCCAGCAGTTTGGGGCTAGTAAACACCGGGGAGCTGTTTTTT. The encoded protein is CASSLGLVNTGELFF.

This clonotype was detected many times. The V and J genes are TRBV5-1 and TRBJ1-1; the D is unclear. The CDR3 extends over 14 amino acids. CDR1 is SGHRS, CDR2 YFSETQ, per germline. The V gene lost 0 bases and the J gene lost 4 bases, with 10 bases spanning the gap. DNA of the CDR3: TGCGCCAGCAGCTTGGCAGCCCTGGGCACTGAAGCTTTCTTT. It yields the protein CASSLAALGTEAFF.

This clonotype came up many times. The chain is built from TRBV5-1 and TRBJ2-3; D might be TRBD1 or TRBD2, each matching 5 bases. With 3 bases removed from V and 1 base from J, the gap between germline ends came to 15 bases. Germline-derived CDR1 and CDR2 are SGHRS and YFSETQ. This CDR3 is 16 amino acids long. CDR3 sequence (DNA): TGCGCCAGCAGCTCGGGGACGGACGCCCGCACAGATACGCAGTATTTT. Its protein product is CASSSGTDARTDTQYF. Variable domain in full (rest from reference TRBV5-1 and TRBJ2-3): KAGVTQTPRYLIKTRGQQVTLSCSPISGHRSVSWYQQTPGQGLQFLFEYFSETQRNKGNFPGRFSGRQFSNSRSEMNVSTLELGDSALYLCASSSGTDARTDTQYFGPGTRLTVL.

DNA for the CDR3: TGTGCCAGCAGTGAAGGCGGGACAGGGGCTTCCTACGAGCAGTACTTC. Amino acids: CASSEGGTGASYEQYF. The V and J genes are TRBV2 and TRBJ2-3; 10 nucleotides agree with TRBD1. The J call may be faulty, since TRBJ2-7 better matches the DNA end. CDR1 and CDR2 from the germline V gene are SNHLY and FYNNEI. The CDR3 is 16 amino acids.

A remark on this clonotype: A far larger clone is one base from this, pointing to a likely read error. V usage is TRBV28 and J usage is TRBJ1-1; D is uncertain. Trimming cost V 6 bases and J 4 bases, with 12 bases left between them. The length of the CDR3 is 13 residues. Germline V CDR1 and CDR2: MDHEN, SYDVKM. CDR3 region: CASSLVSSTEAFF. The CDR3 DNA reads TGTGCCAGCAGCTTAGTTTCGAGCACTGAAGCTTTCTTT.

The CDR3 spells CASILIVAGTGVLYEQYF. The CDR3, as DNA: TGTGCCAGCATCCTAATAGTTGCTGGGACAGGAGTCCTCTACGAGCAGTACTTC. The chain links TRBV25-1 to TRBJ2-7; 8 nucleotides match TRBD1. The V segment lost 7 bases and the J segment 3 bases; nucleotides outside the gene matches: 20. The CDR3 has 18 amino acids. The germline V gene has CDR1 MGHDK and CDR2 SYGVNS.

A few counts support this clonotype. J is TRBJ1-5 and V is TRBV19, with 9 bases aligning to TRBD1. CDR1 is LNHDA, CDR2 SQIVND, per germline (reference sequence). J lost 5 bases, V lost 7 bases, and 12 bases had no gene match. The CDR3 has 16 residues. In nucleotides, the CDR3 is TGTGCCAGTAATGAACAGGGGGCAGAGATTTATCAGCCCCAGCATTTT. Its translation is CASNEQGAEIYQPQHF.

This clonotype was observed many times. The rearrangement joins TRBV5-5 to TRBJ2-1; D assignment may be TRBD1 or TRBD2 (5 bases each). Germline values: CDR1 SGHKS, CDR2 YYEKEE (reference sequence). The CDR3 has 14 residues. Trimming took off 3 bases at V and 5 bases at J, with 12 bases between the two ends. The CDR3 reads CASSSGTVNNEQFF. The CDR3 bases are TGTGCCAGCAGCTCCGGGACGGTTAACAATGAGCAGTTCTTC.

This rearrangement joins TRBV3-1 to TRBJ2-6; D uncertain. V lost 6 bases and J lost 0, with 9 bases in between. Germline loops: CDR1 LGHDT, CDR2 YNNKEL (reference sequence). This CDR3 spans 15 amino acids. The CDR3 DNA sequence: TGTGCCAGCAGAGGCCGGAACTCTGGGGCCAACGTCCTGACTTTC. This translates into CASRGRNSGANVLTF.

This clonotype was detected ten times or more. The chain carries TRBV9 and TRBJ1-1; weak D call: TRBD1 (5 bases). Trimming pared 2 bases from V and 1 base from J, leaving 12 bases between. Germline loops: CDR1 SGDLS, CDR2 YYNGEE. CDR3 length equals 15 residues. CDR3 DNA: TGTGCCAGCAGCGTCCTACAGGATTCGAACACTGAAGCTTTCTTT. Its translation is CASSVLQDSNTEAFF. Combining the CDR3 with reference TRBV9 and TRBJ1-1 gives the whole variable domain DSGVTQTPKHLITATGQRVTLRCSPRSGDLSVYWYQQSLDQGLQFLIQYYNGEERAKGNILERFSAQQFPDLHSELNLSSLELGDSALYFCASSVLQDSNTEAFFGQGTRLTVV.

There are many counts of this clonotype. This rearrangement joins TRBV11-2 to TRBJ1-2; D may be TRBD1 (5 bases). The V gene lost 6 bases and the J gene lost 8 bases, with 16 bases spanning the gap. The CDR3 contains 13 residues. Germline values: CDR1 SGHAT, CDR2 FQNNGV. Written as DNA, the CDR3 is TGTGCCAGCAGGTTTAGGGCAGGGTTCGGCTACACCTTC. The encoded protein is CASRFRAGFGYTF. Full variable domain (missing parts from reference TRBV11-2 and TRBJ1-2): EAGVAQSPRYKIIEKRQSVAFWCNPISGHATLYWYQQILGQGPKLLIQFQNNGVVDDSQLPKDRFSAERLKGVDSTLKIQPAKLEDSAVYLCASRFRAGFGYTFGSGTRLTVV.

The rearrangement links TRBV3-1 to TRBJ2-3; 12 positions agree with TRBD2. V lost 4 bases, J lost 3 bases, and 5 bases stayed unmatched. The length of the CDR3 is 16 residues. The germline V gene has CDR1 LGHDT and CDR2 YNNKEL (reference sequence). CDR3 bases: TGTGCCAGCAGCCCAGGGACTAGCGGGCTTACAGATACGCAGTATTTT. Protein: CASSPGTSGLTDTQYF.

The chain employs TRBV13 and TRBJ1-4; maybe TRBD1 (5 bases). CDR1 is PRHDT, CDR2 FYEKMQ, per germline (reference sequence). Trimming removed 5 bases from V and 5 bases from J, with 12 bases in between. The CDR3 runs 14 residues. DNA for the CDR3: TGTGCCAGCAGCCCGAACACAGGAAATGAAAAACTGTTTTTT. Translating it yields CASSPNTGNEKLFF.

The V call is TRBV4-1, the J call TRBJ2-1, with a possible D match to TRBD2 (5 bases). With 4 bases removed from V and 6 bases from J, the gap between germline ends came to 13 bases. Germline CDR1 and CDR2: MGHRA and YSYEKL. CDR3 length equals 14 residues. In DNA form, the CDR3 reads TGCGCCAGCAGCCCGGACGACTACCGCAATGAGCAGTTCTTC. Protein product: CASSPDDYRNEQFF.

The chain links TRBV3-1 to TRBJ2-2; TRBD2 matches 14 bases. The CDR3 totals 17 residues. Germline CDR1 and CDR2: LGHDT and YNNKEL (reference sequence). V was pared by 4 bases and J by 6 bases, with 7 bases of the junction left unmatched. This CDR3 reads CASSPTRLAGGSGELFF. CDR3 DNA: TGTGCCAGCAGCCCCACCCGACTAGCGGGGGGGTCCGGGGAGCTGTTTTTT.

The rearrangement links TRBV28 to TRBJ2-5; tentatively, D is TRBD1 or TRBD2 (5 bases each). CDR3 size: 16 residues. V lost 5 bases, J lost 5 bases, and 21 bases lay in between. CDR1 and CDR2 from the germline V gene are MDHEN and SYDVKM. The chain's CDR3 is CASSPKGREWGETQYF. As DNA, the CDR3 is TGTGCCAGCAGTCCCAAGGGACGGGAATGGGGGGAGACCCAGTACTTC.

This clonotype came up a few times. This sequence joins TRBV20-1 and TRBJ1-5, with D uncertain. CDR3 length: 14 amino acids. Trimming removed 0 bases at V and 5 bases at J, with 11 bases between. Germline V gives CDR1 DFQATT, CDR2 SNEGSKA (reference sequence). This chain's CDR3 is CSAREGVIDQPQHF. For the CDR3, the DNA is TGCAGTGCTAGAGAGGGCGTAATCGATCAGCCCCAGCATTTT.

The V and J genes are TRBV28 and TRBJ2-1, with D possibly matching TRBD2 (6 bases). Trimming stripped 5 bases from V and 10 bases from J, with 9 bases between. Germline values: CDR1 MDHEN, CDR2 SYDVKM. The CDR3 is 11 amino acids. The DNA of the CDR3 is TGTGCCAGCAGTAGGAGGGAAGAGCAGTTCTTC. Amino acid sequence: CASSRREEQFF.

This clonotype occurred many times. The V call is TRBV28, the J call TRBJ1-1, with no clear D. The CDR3 has 15 residues. Germline V gene data show CDR1 as MDHEN and CDR2 as SYDVKM. V was cut by 7 bases and J by 0 bases, with 15 bases left in between. The CDR3 region has the DNA TGTGCCAGCATCCGAGACACCAGTGTGAACACTGAAGCTTTCTTT. It translates to CASIRDTSVNTEAFF.

This clonotype has more than one count but fewer than ten. V usage is TRBV19 and J usage is TRBJ1-2, with D possibly TRBD1 on 5 matching bases. Germline V gene sequence: CDR1 LNHDA, CDR2 SQIVND (reference sequence). V lost 6 bases to trimming and J lost 6 bases, with 8 bases between them. The CDR3 extends over 11 amino acids. The CDR3 region is CASRIRDGYTF. In nucleotides, the CDR3 is TGTGCCAGTAGAATCAGGGATGGCTACACCTTC.